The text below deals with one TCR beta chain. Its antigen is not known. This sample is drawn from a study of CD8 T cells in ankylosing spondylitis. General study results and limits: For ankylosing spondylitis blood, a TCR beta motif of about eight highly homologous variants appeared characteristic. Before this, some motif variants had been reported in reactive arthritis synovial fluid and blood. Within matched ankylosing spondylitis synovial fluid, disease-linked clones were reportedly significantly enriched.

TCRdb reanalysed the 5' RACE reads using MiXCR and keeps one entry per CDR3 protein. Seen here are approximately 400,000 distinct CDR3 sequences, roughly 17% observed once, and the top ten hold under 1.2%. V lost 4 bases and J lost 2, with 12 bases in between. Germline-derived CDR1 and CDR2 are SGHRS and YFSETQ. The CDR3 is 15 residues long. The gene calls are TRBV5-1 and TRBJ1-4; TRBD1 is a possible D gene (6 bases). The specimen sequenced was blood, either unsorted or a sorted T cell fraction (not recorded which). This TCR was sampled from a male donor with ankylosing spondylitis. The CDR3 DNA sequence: TGCGCCAGCAGCCGGGGCGGACAGACTAATGAAAAACTGTTTTTT. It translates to CASSRGGQTNEKLFF.